Each of the 7 T cell receptor beta chains below was sequenced from the same sample in a study of PD-L1 blockade in urothelial cancer. Clones were sequenced by immunoSEQ multiplex PCR, and TCRdb holds only the in-frame ones, with some missing. The sample carries about 83,000 clones, roughly 87% recorded once. The source material was PBMCs, sampled around atezolizumab (anti-PD-L1) treatment. Receptor source: a woman in her seventies with urothelial cancer.

The chain has TRBV11-2 and TRBJ1-1; D unclear. Germline CDR1 is SGHAT and CDR2 is FQNNGV. Trimming stripped 5 bases from V and 4 bases from J, with 17 bases between. This CDR3 comprises 15 residues. CDR3 bases: TGTGCCAGCAGCCGAGCCGGAGGGTTGTTCACTGAAGCTTTCTTT. Translation: CASSRAGGLFTEAFF.

The gene calls are TRBV6-5 and TRBJ2-3; D is possibly TRBD2 (6 bases). The germline gives CDR1 MNHEY, CDR2 SVGAGI. V lost 6 bases and J 6 bases, leaving 19 bases between the germline ends. The CDR3 is 15 residues long. CDR3 sequence: CASSPDQDYVDTQYF. In DNA form, the CDR3 reads TGTGCCAGCAGCCCCGACCAGGACTACGTGGATACGCAGTATTTT.

The gene calls are TRBV30 and TRBJ1-1; 7 bases match TRBD1. The junction had 9 bases not matched to a gene; V was cut back by 7 bases and J by 4 bases. The CDR3 totals 13 residues. Per the germline V gene, CDR1 is GTSNPN and CDR2 is SVGIG (reference sequence). CDR3 loop: CALNRAGGTEAFF. The CDR3 DNA reads TGTGCCTTAAACCGGGCAGGGGGCACTGAAGCTTTCTTT.

This clone was counted ten times or more. This chain joins TRBV19 and TRBJ1-1; a possible D gene is TRBD1 (5 bases). This CDR3 region has 15 residues. Trimming stripped 3 bases from V and 4 bases from J, with 15 bases between. Germline CDR1 is LNHDA and CDR2 is SQIVND (reference sequence). This chain's CDR3 is CASSMGQGFGTEAFF. DNA of the CDR3: TGTGCCAGTAGTATGGGGCAGGGTTTTGGCACTGAAGCTTTCTTT.

This chain joins TRBV5-1 and TRBJ2-5; D is possibly TRBD2 (6 bases). V lost 4 bases to trimming and J lost 5 bases, with 15 bases between them. Germline-derived CDR1 and CDR2 are SGHRS and YFSETQ. The CDR3 covers 14 residues. CDR3 protein: CASSLGGVGETQYF. CDR3 coding DNA: TGCGCCAGCAGCCTCGGGGGAGTAGGGGAGACCCAGTACTTC.

The V gene is TRBV29-1, the J gene TRBJ2-7, with 12 positions matching TRBD2. Germline values: CDR1 SQVTM, CDR2 ANQGSEA. The V gene end was trimmed by 7 bases and the J gene end by 0 bases; junction bases not matched to a gene: 10. The CDR3 extends over 16 amino acids. The CDR3 DNA reads as TGCAGCGCCAACCTAGCGGGAGGGCCCCGCTCCTACGAGCAGTACTTC. Translation: CSANLAGGPRSYEQYF.

This sequence joins TRBV10-1 and TRBJ2-1; 10 bases match TRBD2. Germline V lookup: CDR1 WNHNN, CDR2 SYGVQD (reference sequence). Trimming removed 3 bases from V and 9 bases from J; junction bases left unmatched: 17. CDR3 length: 18 residues. CDR3 sequence: CASSDIYPSSGRYGEQFF. In nucleotides, the CDR3 is TGCGCCAGCAGTGACATTTACCCCTCTAGCGGGAGATATGGTGAGCAGTTCTTC.